One sample yielded the 23 T cell receptor beta chains listed below, sequenced in a study of cytomegalovirus exposure and HLA in healthy donors. The primer mix had 60 Vbeta and 13 Jbeta primers. Measured with immunoSEQ multiplex PCR; TCRdb has only the in-frame clones, and not every one. The sample holds 90,000 to 140,000 clones, about 81% seen once. Specimen: PBMCs. The receptors were sampled from a man in his thirties or forties in good health and CMV-seronegative.

This clone was counted between two and nine times. This sequence joins TRBV9 and TRBJ2-1; D is possibly TRBD1 (5 bases). The germline gives CDR1 SGDLS, CDR2 YYNGEE. The CDR3 contains 15 residues. The V gene lost 0 bases and the J gene lost 3 bases, with 10 bases spanning the gap. The chain's CDR3 is CASSVGDSNYNEQFF. The CDR3 DNA is TGTGCCAGCAGCGTAGGAGACAGTAACTACAATGAGCAGTTCTTC.

This chain uses TRBV6-5 with TRBJ1-2, with D unresolved. The CDR3 is 12 residues long. Germline V lookup: CDR1 MNHEY, CDR2 SVGAGI. V was clipped by 3 bases and J by 7 bases, with 9 bases between them. The CDR3 loop reads CASSYPNGGYTF. The DNA for the CDR3 is TGTGCCAGCAGTTATCCTAACGGTGGCTACACCTTC.

This clone has just one count. This chain connects TRBV28 to TRBJ2-7; the D gene is possibly TRBD1 (6 bases). Germline CDR1 reads MDHEN; CDR2 reads SYDVKM. This CDR3 is 15 amino acids long. V was cut by 8 bases and J by 4 bases, with 21 bases left in between. CDR3 sequence: CASGDSGTSTYEQYF. CDR3 in DNA: TGTGCCAGCGGCGATTCCGGGACAAGTACTTACGAGCAGTACTTC. Supplemented by reference TRBV28 and TRBJ2-7, the full variable domain reads DVKVTQSSRYLVKRTGEKVFLECVQDMDHENMFWYRQDPGLGLRLIYFSYDVKMKEKGDIPEGYSVSREKKERFSLILESASTNQTSMYLCASGDSGTSTYEQYFGPGTRLTVT.

This chain uses TRBV19 with TRBJ2-5, with 7 positions matching TRBD1. The CDR3 is made up of 17 amino acids. V lost 3 bases and J lost 1; bases outside the gene matches: 11. Germline V gene sequence: CDR1 LNHDA, CDR2 SQIVND (reference sequence). CDR3 sequence reads: CASSIQERQGGQETQYF. The DNA for the CDR3 is TGTGCCAGTAGTATTCAAGAGCGACAGGGCGGCCAAGAGACCCAGTACTTC.

The genes are TRBV5-8 and TRBJ1-2, with D uncertain. The CDR3 is 14 amino acids. From germline, CDR1 is SGHTS and CDR2 YDEGEE. V was pared by 4 bases and J by 2 bases, with 12 bases between. CDR3 sequence reads: CASSPSPGNYGYTF. DNA for the CDR3: TGTGCCAGCAGCCCCAGTCCGGGGAACTATGGCTACACCTTC.

The V and J genes are TRBV10-3 and TRBJ2-1; a possible D gene is TRBD1 (6 bases). The CDR3 is made up of 13 amino acids. The germline V gene encodes CDR1 ENHRY and CDR2 SYGVKD. The V end lost 6 bases, the J end lost 7 bases, and 13 bases lay between the germline ends. CDR3 DNA: TGTGCCATCAGCACCCCCGGGACAAATGAGCAGTTCTTC. This gives the protein CAISTPGTNEQFF.

This chain links TRBV19 with TRBJ1-5; D ambiguous. This CDR3 contains 14 residues. V lost 3 bases, J lost 6 bases, and 12 bases lay in between. The germline V gene encodes CDR1 LNHDA and CDR2 SQIVND (reference sequence). Here the CDR3 DNA reads TGTGCCAGTAGTATCAAGGCCGGGATTCAGCCCCAGCATTTT. Amino acids: CASSIKAGIQPQHF.

The V gene is TRBV30, the J gene TRBJ2-2; the match to TRBD1 covers 8 bases. V lost 2 bases to trimming and J lost 4 bases; unmatched junction nucleotides: 3. Germline assignment: CDR1 GTSNPN and CDR2 SVGIG (reference sequence). The CDR3 consists of 14 residues. The chain's CDR3 is CAWSRQGATGELFF. CDR3 nucleotides: TGTGCCTGGAGTCGGCAGGGGGCCACCGGGGAGCTGTTTTTT.

This clone was seen a single time. The chain employs TRBV30 and TRBJ2-7, with 9 bases lining up with TRBD1. The CDR3 has 12 amino acids. In germline, CDR1 is GTSNPN, CDR2 SVGIG (reference sequence). The J segment lost 11 bases and the V segment lost 5 bases, leaving 10 bases of the junction unmatched. CDR3 loop: CAWGVQGAQEYF. DNA of the CDR3: TGTGCCTGGGGGGTACAGGGGGCTCAGGAGTACTTC.

The DNA for the CDR3 is TGTGCCAGCAGGAAGACACAAAGCTCCTACGAGCAGTACTTC. Its translation is CASRKTQSSYEQYF. J is TRBJ2-5 and V is TRBV6-5, with D unresolved. The DNA end is a closer match to TRBJ2-7, so the J assignment may be wrong. CDR3 size: 14 residues. Per germline, CDR1 MNHEY and CDR2 SVGAGI.

The gene calls are TRBV5-1 and TRBJ2-1, with D perhaps TRBD2 (5 bases). V was clipped by 6 bases and J by 1 base, with 14 bases between them. This CDR3 is built from 15 residues. The germline CDR1 and CDR2 sequences are SGHRS and YFSETQ. In DNA form, the CDR3 reads TGCGCCAGCACCCTAGGCGGAGGATCCTACAATGAGCAGTTCTTC. Translating gives CASTLGGGSYNEQFF.

Ten or more counts support this clone. J is TRBJ1-4 and V is TRBV5-1; 7 nucleotides align to TRBD1. This CDR3 region has 16 residues. The V and J ends lost 2 bases and 0 bases, in that order; junction bases with no gene match: 4. Germline CDR1 reads SGHRS; CDR2 reads YFSETQ. The CDR3 sequence is CASSLTGTATNEKLFF. CDR3 DNA: TGCGCCAGCAGCTTAACCGGGACAGCAACTAATGAAAAACTGTTTTTT.

The chain links TRBV29-1 to TRBJ2-2; no clear D. Trimming cost V 2 bases and J 1 base, with 2 bases left between them. Germline CDR1 is SQVTM and CDR2 is ANQGSEA. The CDR3 length is 12 residues. The chain's CDR3 is CSVELNTGELFF. CDR3 DNA sequence: TGCAGCGTTGAACTGAACACCGGGGAGCTGTTTTTT.

The chain carries TRBV4-3 and TRBJ1-4; D is perhaps TRBD1 (6 bases). In germline, CDR1 is LGHNA, CDR2 YSLEER. V lost 2 bases, J lost 8 bases, and 15 bases lay in between. The CDR3 spans 15 residues. Here the CDR3 reads CASSQMGAVGEKLFF. DNA for the CDR3: TGCGCCAGCAGCCAAATGGGGGCAGTAGGGGAAAAACTGTTTTTT.

This clone has only one observation. A junction end diverges from the germline sequence, so it may reflect a read error. This chain uses TRBV19 with TRBJ1-6, with 8 bases lining up with TRBD1. Germline V CDR1 and CDR2: LNHDA, SQIVND (reference sequence). CDR3 length: 21 residues. DNA for the CDR3: TGTGCCAGTAGGCCACCGAGCCGGGGGACAGGTTCTTTCAACAGCTATTCCCCCCTCCACTTT. It codes for CASRPPSRGTGSFNSYSPLHF.

This sequence joins TRBV5-1 and TRBJ1-5; D might be TRBD1 (6 bases). The CDR3 sequence is 16 residues long. V lost 4 bases and J 7 bases, leaving 21 bases between the germline ends. Germline V gene data show CDR1 as SGHRS and CDR2 as YFSETQ. CDR3 DNA: TGCGCCAGCAGCCCTCGACAGGAGAAAAGGAGGCAGCCCCAGCATTTT. Translated, it gives CASSPRQEKRRQPQHF. Variable domain in full (rest from reference TRBV5-1 and TRBJ1-5): KAGVTQTPRYLIKTRGQQVTLSCSPISGHRSVSWYQQTPGQGLQFLFEYFSETQRNKGNFPGRFSGRQFSNSRSEMNVSTLELGDSALYLCASSPRQEKRRQPQHFGDGTRLSIL.

In this sample, this clone turned up a few times. The V and J genes are TRBV6-5 and TRBJ2-4; TRBD1 is a possible D gene (6 bases). The V end was cut by 0 bases, the J end by 8 bases, with 14 bases between. Germline V gene lookup returns CDR1 MNHEY and CDR2 SVGAGI. The CDR3 is 15 residues long. The CDR3 loop reads CASSYSMGQRDIQYF. The CDR3 nucleotides read TGTGCCAGCAGTTACTCGATGGGACAAAGGGACATTCAGTACTTC.

This chain uses TRBV6-5 with TRBJ1-1; no definite D call. V gave up 6 bases and J gave up 0 bases, with 8 bases separating them. The CDR3 sequence is 13 residues long. Per the germline V gene, CDR1 is MNHEY and CDR2 is SVGAGI. DNA of the CDR3: TGTGCCAGCAGGAACGCGATGAACACTGAAGCTTTCTTT. It specifies CASRNAMNTEAFF.

The chain couples TRBV10-2 to TRBJ2-2; 13 bases are a match to TRBD2. The CDR3 is made up of 18 amino acids. V was clipped by 3 bases and J by 1 base; unmatched bases: 5. Germline assignment: CDR1 WSHSY and CDR2 SAAADI. The CDR3 loop reads CASSDTSGGAGNTGELFF. CDR3 bases: TGCGCCAGCAGTGATACTAGCGGGGGGGCCGGGAACACCGGGGAGCTGTTTTTT.

CDR3 nucleotides: TGTGCCAGCAGCCCGGGGGGATCCTACAATGAGCAGTTCTTC. Protein: CASSPGGSYNEQFF. V is TRBV9 and J is TRBJ2-1; 7 positions agree with TRBD2. CDR3 size: 14 residues. CDR1 is SGDLS, CDR2 YYNGEE, per germline. V lost 4 bases to trimming and J lost 1 base; unmatched junction nucleotides: 2.

V is TRBV7-6 and J is TRBJ2-5, with TRBD1 identical over 12 bases. Germline lookup yields CDR1 SGHVS and CDR2 FNYEAQ. This CDR3 comprises 16 residues. V was pared by 3 bases and J by 4 bases, with 6 bases of the junction left unmatched. This chain's CDR3 is CASSLGPGQGAETQYF. The DNA for the CDR3 is TGTGCCAGCAGCTTGGGACCGGGACAGGGGGCAGAGACCCAGTACTTC.

This chain joins TRBV9 and TRBJ2-3; 8 bases fit TRBD2. The CDR3 runs to 14 residues. Looked up from germline, CDR1 is SGDLS and CDR2 is YYNGEE. The J segment lost 9 bases and the V segment lost 0 bases, leaving 6 bases of the junction unmatched. CDR3 sequence: CASSVGELADTQYF. CDR3 bases: TGTGCCAGCAGCGTAGGCGAACTAGCGGACACGCAGTATTTT.

The V call is TRBV7-2, the J call TRBJ2-7; 9 bases fit TRBD1. Trimming took 3 bases from V and 4 from J; bases not matched to a gene: 7. The germline V gene has CDR1 SGHTA and CDR2 FQGNSA. The CDR3 loop spans 15 amino acids. CDR3 protein: CASSFSQGARYEQYF. The CDR3 bases are TGTGCCAGCAGCTTTTCACAGGGGGCGCGGTACGAGCAGTACTTC. Supplemented by reference TRBV7-2 and TRBJ2-7, the full variable domain reads GAGVSQSPSNKVTEKGKDVELRCDPISGHTALYWYRQSLGQGLEFLIYFQGNSAPDKSGLPSDRFSAERTGGSVSTLTIQRTQQEDSAVYLCASSFSQGARYEQYFGPGTRLTVT.